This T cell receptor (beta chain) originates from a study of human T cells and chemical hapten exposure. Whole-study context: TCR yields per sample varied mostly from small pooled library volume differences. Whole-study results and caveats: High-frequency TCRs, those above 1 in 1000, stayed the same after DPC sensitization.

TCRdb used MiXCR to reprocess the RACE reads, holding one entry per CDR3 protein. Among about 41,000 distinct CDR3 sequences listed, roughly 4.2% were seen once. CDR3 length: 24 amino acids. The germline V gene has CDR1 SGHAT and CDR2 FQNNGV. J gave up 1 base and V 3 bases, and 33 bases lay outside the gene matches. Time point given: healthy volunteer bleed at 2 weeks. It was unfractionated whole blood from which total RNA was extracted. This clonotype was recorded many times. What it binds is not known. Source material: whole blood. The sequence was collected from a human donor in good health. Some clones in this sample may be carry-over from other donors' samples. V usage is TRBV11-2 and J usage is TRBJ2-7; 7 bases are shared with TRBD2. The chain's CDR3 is CASSFHGGVGALVVLPAGSYEQYF. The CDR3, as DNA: TGTGCCAGCAGCTTCCATGGGGGGGTTGGGGCCCTTGTCGTTCTGCCAGCGGGGTCCTACGAGCAGTACTTC.